The following is a T cell receptor beta chain sequence with its context. Its antigen is undetermined. The data belong to a study of cytomegalovirus exposure and HLA in healthy donors. Findings and limits, study-wide: There were some V segments, including TRBV6-2 and TRBV6-3, excluded as indistinguishable. A later analysis linked a missense variant in DCLRE1C to the trimming of TCR beta V and J genes. For presence/absence analyses, sequencing depth was assumed to be roughly uniform across donors. The only immune exposure information that was available was CMV serostatus.

V dropped 1 base and J dropped 4 bases, with 6 bases sitting between them. The CDR3 loop spans 13 amino acids. The germline V gene encodes CDR1 SGHRS and CDR2 YFSETQ. 13 Jbeta primers and 60 Vbeta primers were used for the PCR. Using immunoSEQ multiplex PCR, the repertoire was profiled, and TCRdb retains in-frame clones only, with some absent. The sample consists of under 200,000 clones, roughly 82% of them appearing once. This chain connects TRBV5-1 to TRBJ1-3; unclear D gene. The sample comprised PBMCs. The TCR was taken from a girl under 18 in good health and CMV-seropositive. DNA for the CDR3: TGCGCCAGCAGCTTGTCCGGGGGAAACACCATATATTTT. Its protein is CASSLSGGNTIYF.